The present entry profiles one TCR beta chain with its context. What it recognizes is unknown. A read error may explain this, as a much larger clone is one base away. From RNA transcripts, TCR beta CDR3 regions were amplified. The HTBI primer set served for first-round RT-PCR of the TCR CDR3. A single record per CDR3 protein comes from TCRdb applying MiXCR to the multiplex PCR reads. The table records about 290,000 distinct CDR3 sequences, roughly 15% of them present only once. The CDR3 runs to 16 residues. Germline trimming cut 5 bases from V and 2 bases from J; bases unmatched to any gene: 7. In germline, CDR1 is MDHEN, CDR2 SYDVKM. The source of the sample is a study of T cells in Graves' hyperthyroidism and ophthalmopathy. The wider study: Specimen type is peripheral blood, collected at initial diagnosis prior to any treatment. General study findings and limits: Model predictions of ophthalmopathy came a median roughly 6.7 months before onset. Most thyroid clonotypes expanded above 0.001 appeared in blood too.

V usage is TRBV28 and J usage is TRBJ2-1; TRBD1 matches 9 bases. The specimen sequenced was blood. The source is a woman between 40 and 55 years old with Graves' hyperthyroidism. This CDR3 is CASSDPTGGTYNEQFF. For the CDR3, the DNA is TGTGCCAGCAGTGATCCGACAGGGGGAACCTACAATGAGCAGTTCTTC.